This TCR beta chain appears in the sequencing data of a study of shared clonotypes between healthy human individuals. Study-level results: Sequencing depth was expected to affect clonotype sharing among donors.

Researchers sequenced unsorted PBMC DNA using ten immunoSEQ deep assay plates. Authors' methods: ImmunoSEQ sequences covered only the junction and lacked quality scores; filtering therefore differed. Some clones are missing from TCRdb's copy, which holds only in-frame ones; the method was immunoSEQ multiplex PCR. That table furnishes V, J and clone size, whereas the DNA furnished D and trimming. The sample carries about 96,000 clones, approximately 44% recorded once. This CDR3 region has 15 residues. Per germline, CDR1 LNHDA and CDR2 SQIVND (reference sequence). Trimming cost V 6 bases and J 4 bases, with 18 bases left between them. Regarding this clone: The antigen is unknown.

The clonotype originates from a woman aged 40 to 49 in good health. Some clones in this sample may be carry-over from other donors' samples. The sample consisted of PBMCs. The chain links TRBV19 to TRBJ1-2; perhaps TRBD1 as D (5 bases). The CDR3 DNA follows: TGTGCCAGTAGCCCCCGGGGGGGATCTACCTATGGCTACACCTTC. It yields the protein CASSPRGGSTYGYTF. Combining the CDR3 with reference TRBV19 and TRBJ1-2 gives the whole variable domain DGGITQSPKYLFRKEGQNVTLSCEQNLNHDAMYWYRQDPGQGLRLIYYSQIVNDFQKGDIAEGYSVSREKKESFPLTVTSAQKNPTAFYLCASSPRGGSTYGYTFGSGTRLTVV.